The source of this T cell receptor delta chain is a study of gamma-delta T cells after stem cell transplantation. Germline-derived CDR1 and CDR2 are GEAIGNYY and EKD. The V and J ends lost 5 bases and 1 base, in that order; junction bases with no gene match: 15. The length of the CDR3 is 17 residues. For this clone: A read error is possible here, since a much larger clone lies one base away.

TCRdb reprocessed the RT-PCR reads using CATT. Of 1,500 to 2,000 delta-chain clones listed, roughly a third are singletons. The J gene is TRDJ1, the V gene TRDV2, with 7 bases fitting TRDD3. Sample: gamma-delta T cells. The TCR originated in a human donor. It is not recorded whose cells these are; they may come from a transplant donor. The CDR3 here is CACGAILGPTSTDKLIF. CDR3 in DNA: TGTGCCTGTGGCGCTATACTGGGGCCGACTTCCACCGATAAACTCATCTTT.